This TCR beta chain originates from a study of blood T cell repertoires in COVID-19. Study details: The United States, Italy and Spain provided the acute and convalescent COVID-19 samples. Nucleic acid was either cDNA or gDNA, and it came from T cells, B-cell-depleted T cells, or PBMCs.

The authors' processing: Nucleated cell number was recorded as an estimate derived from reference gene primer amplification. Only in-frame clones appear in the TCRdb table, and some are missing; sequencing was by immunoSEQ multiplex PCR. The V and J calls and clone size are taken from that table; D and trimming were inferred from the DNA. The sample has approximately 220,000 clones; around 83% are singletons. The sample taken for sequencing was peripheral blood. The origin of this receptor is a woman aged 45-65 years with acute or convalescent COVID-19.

CDR3 nucleotides: TGTGCCAGCAGTCCGGACAGCCTCATGAACACTGAAGCTTTCTTT. Amino acid sequence: CASSPDSLMNTEAFF. The rearrangement links TRBV2 to TRBJ1-1, with D perhaps TRBD1 (6 bases). Germline V gives CDR1 SNHLY, CDR2 FYNNEI. The ends were cut back, 5 bases at V and 0 bases at J, with 13 bases in the middle. CDR3 size: 15 residues. Variable domain in full (rest from reference TRBV2 and TRBJ1-1): EPEVTQTPSHQVTQMGQEVILRCVPISNHLYFYWYRQILGQKVEFLVSFYNNEISEKSEIFDDQFSVERPDGSNFTLKIRSTKLEDSAMYFCASSPDSLMNTEAFFGQGTRLTVV.